The 17 T cell receptor beta chains below come from one sample, sequenced in a study of T cell responses to AZD1222 COVID-19 vaccine. Profiling relied on immunoSEQ multiplex PCR, and the TCRdb table lists in-frame clones only, not all of them. Of 180,000 or so clones in the sample, about 86% were seen once. The starting material was peripheral blood, obtained on day 0 of AZD1222 vaccination. The source is an adult in good health.

This clone was seen only once. The rearrangement uses TRBV7-2 and TRBJ2-7; tentative D call: TRBD1 (7 bases). Germline CDR1 SGHTA, CDR2 FQGNSA. The CDR3 runs 14 residues. The ends were cut back, 7 bases at V and 2 bases at J, with 15 bases in the middle. The CDR3 DNA follows: TGTGCCAGCAACAAGCAGGGGGGAGCCTACGAGCAGTACTTC. Translated: CASNKQGGAYEQYF.

The rearrangement links TRBV7-6 to TRBJ2-1, with 9 nucleotides matching TRBD2. Germline lookup yields CDR1 SGHVS and CDR2 FNYEAQ. This CDR3 region has 14 residues. The trim removed 4 bases at V and 8 bases at J, leaving 6 bases unmatched. CDR3 region: CASSSLAGRDEQFF. The CDR3 bases are TGTGCCAGCAGCTCGCTAGCGGGGAGGGATGAGCAGTTCTTC.

J is TRBJ2-2 and V is TRBV5-1, with D perhaps matching TRBD2 (6 bases). V lost 1 base and J lost 7, with 11 bases in between. The length of the CDR3 is 14 residues. CDR1 is SGHRS and CDR2 is YFSETQ in the germline V gene. CDR3 region: CASSLLWGGGELFF. In DNA form, the CDR3 reads TGCGCCAGCAGCTTGCTCTGGGGAGGCGGGGAGCTGTTTTTT.

This sequence joins TRBV5-1 and TRBJ2-3; 10 bases fit TRBD2. Looked up from germline, CDR1 is SGHRS and CDR2 is YFSETQ. This CDR3 spans 15 amino acids. After removal of 0 bases from V and 4 bases from J, the junction contained 2 bases not matched to a gene. The CDR3 spells CASSLERGGPDTQYF. CDR3 nucleotides: TGCGCCAGCAGCTTGGAGCGGGGGGGCCCAGATACGCAGTATTTT.

The chain couples TRBV5-1 to TRBJ1-1; a possible D gene is TRBD1 (6 bases). V lost 4 bases, J lost 0 bases, and 13 bases lay in between. This CDR3 spans 15 amino acids. Germline CDR1 SGHRS, CDR2 YFSETQ. CDR3 loop: CASSLRTAMNTEAFF. The CDR3 nucleotides are TGCGCCAGCAGCCTGAGGACAGCCATGAACACTGAAGCTTTCTTT.

The V call is TRBV24-1, the J call TRBJ1-5; tentatively, D is TRBD1 (6 bases). Germline V CDR1 and CDR2: KGHDR, SFDVKD. V lost 4 bases and J lost 3, with 15 bases in between. The CDR3 runs 16 residues. The CDR3 here is CATSENQGTLNQPQHF. The CDR3 bases are TGTGCCACCAGTGAAAATCAGGGGACTCTCAATCAGCCCCAGCATTTT.

The gene calls are TRBV5-4 and TRBJ1-1; the D gene is possibly TRBD1 (5 bases). The CDR3 covers 15 residues. The germline V gene encodes CDR1 SGHNT and CDR2 YYREEE (reference sequence). V lost 0 bases to trimming and J lost 8 bases, with 17 bases between them. The CDR3 loop is CASSLGGGAPLEAFF. Written as DNA, the CDR3 is TGTGCCAGCAGCTTGGGTGGTGGGGCACCGCTGGAAGCTTTCTTT.

This CDR3 reads CASGSNPGPRVSQPQHF. The CDR3 nucleotides are TGTGCTAGTGGTTCCAACCCGGGACCTAGGGTGTCTCAGCCCCAGCATTTT. The chain couples TRBV12-5 to TRBJ1-5; maybe TRBD1 (5 bases). Germline lookup yields CDR1 LGHNT and CDR2 FRNRAP. The CDR3 spans 17 residues. The germline V and J ends were trimmed by 4 bases and 6 bases, with 22 bases remaining between them.

The chain employs TRBV6-2 or TRBV6-3 and TRBJ2-1; 7 bases agree with TRBD2. CDR3 length: 18 amino acids. Losses at the gene ends were 2 bases for V and 5 bases for J; bases not matched to a gene: 15. The V gene's germline CDR1 is MNHEY and CDR2 SVGEGT. CDR3 nucleotide sequence: TGTGCCAGCAGTTACACTCACGCGGGGGTCTCACCGGACAATGAGCAGTTCTTC. It is translated as CASSYTHAGVSPDNEQFF.

This clone appeared once. The rearrangement links TRBV5-1 to TRBJ1-3; D is possibly TRBD1 (6 bases). The CDR3 consists of 15 residues. Trimming shortened V by 7 bases and J by 4 bases, and 18 bases separated the two germline ends. Germline lookup yields CDR1 SGHRS and CDR2 YFSETQ. CDR3 residues: CASAPDRGQGNTIYF. CDR3 sequence (DNA): TGCGCCAGCGCCCCAGACCGGGGGCAAGGAAACACCATATATTTT.

The V gene is TRBV7-3, the J gene TRBJ1-6; 7 positions agree with TRBD1. In germline, CDR1 is SGHTA, CDR2 FQGTGA. Trimming took 4 bases from V and 6 from J; bases not matched to a gene: 6. The CDR3 sequence is 15 residues long. The DNA for the CDR3 is TGTGCCAGCAGCTCTACGGGACAGACTAATTCACCCCTCCACTTT. Translation gives CASSSTGQTNSPLHF.

This chain joins TRBV4-1 and TRBJ1-3; 7 nucleotides agree with TRBD1. This CDR3 has 15 amino acids. The V segment lost 4 bases and the J segment 7 bases; nucleotides outside the gene matches: 10. Germline assignment: CDR1 MGHRA and CDR2 YSYEKL. The CDR3 loop is CASSPPTGLQNTIYF. Here the CDR3 DNA reads TGCGCCAGCAGCCCTCCGACAGGGCTCCAGAACACCATATATTTT.

This sequence joins TRBV14 and TRBJ1-1; TRBD1 agrees at 8 bases. This CDR3 is 16 amino acids long. The V and J ends lost 5 bases and 4 bases, in that order; junction bases with no gene match: 12. CDR1 is SGHDN, CDR2 FVKESK, per germline. The CDR3 reads CASSYRTGFGGTEAFF. The CDR3 nucleotides are TGTGCCAGCAGCTACCGGACAGGGTTCGGCGGCACTGAAGCTTTCTTT. Complete variable domain (other parts from reference TRBV14 and TRBJ1-1): EAGVTQFPSHSVIEKGQTVTLRCDPISGHDNLYWYRRVMGKEIKFLLHFVKESKQDESGMPNNRFLAERTGGTYSTLKVQPAELEDSGVYFCASSYRTGFGGTEAFFGQGTRLTVV.

The chain joins TRBV19 to TRBJ2-1; D remains ambiguous. V was trimmed by 4 bases and J by 9 bases, leaving 19 bases between them. CDR1 and CDR2 (germline): LNHDA, SQIVND (reference sequence). CDR3 length: 15 amino acids. The DNA for the CDR3 is TGTGCCAGTAGTAGGCAGCTCGGAGACGGTGGTGAGCAGTTCTTC. Its translation: CASSRQLGDGGEQFF.

This chain joins TRBV6-6 and TRBJ1-6; a possible D gene is TRBD1 (6 bases). CDR1 and CDR2 from the germline V gene are MNHNY and SVGAGI (reference sequence). This CDR3 spans 15 amino acids. V was clipped by 2 bases and J by 6 bases, with 11 bases between them. In nucleotides, the CDR3 is TGTGCCAGCAGTTACCCGGACAGCCCTAATTCACCCCTCCACTTT. Its translation: CASSYPDSPNSPLHF.

CDR3 region: CASSHEQSGTEYSGNTIYF. In nucleotides, the CDR3 is TGTGCCAGCAGCCACGAACAGTCCGGGACAGAGTACTCTGGAAACACCATATATTTT. The chain links TRBV4-2 to TRBJ1-3; 7 positions match TRBD1. Per germline, CDR1 LGHNA and CDR2 YNFKEQ. CDR3 length equals 19 residues. With 3 bases clipped from V and 0 bases from J, the junction kept 14 bases outside the gene matches.

The chain has TRBV7-9 and TRBJ2-1; D gene unclear. Germline CDR1 and CDR2: SEHNR and FQNEAQ (reference sequence). V lost 2 bases and J lost 10, with 3 bases in between. The CDR3 is 10 residues long. This CDR3 is CASSLLEQFF. The CDR3 DNA reads as TGTGCCAGCAGCTTACTAGAGCAGTTCTTC.